These 13 T cell receptor beta chains share one sample of origin, sequenced in a study of T cell repertoires in cytomegalovirus infection. TCRdb itself ran the reads through MiXCR, one entry per CDR3 protein. The table lists over 250,000 distinct CDR3 sequences, 22% of them singletons. The antigens of these receptors remain unknown. The sequencing here drew on cultured PBMCs, taken from culture after CMV antigen stimulation. Receptors originate from a human donor in good health (CMV status not recorded). Some clones in this sample may be carry-over from other donors' samples.

This clonotype was recorded a few times. The chain has TRBV6-1 and TRBJ2-5, with a tentative D call TRBD1 (6 bases). CDR1 is MNHNS, CDR2 SASEGT, per germline. Between the trimmed V and J ends, which lost 9 bases and 1 base, there was a span of 9 bases. CDR3 size: 12 residues. This CDR3 reads CASTGPQETQYF. CDR3 nucleotides: TGTGCCAGTACAGGGCCCCAAGAGACCCAGTACTTC.

This chain joins TRBV2 and TRBJ1-2; 7 bases match TRBD1. J lost 5 bases, V lost 6 bases, and 9 bases had no gene match. The CDR3 extends over 14 amino acids. CDR1 is SNHLY, CDR2 FYNNEI, per germline. CDR3: CASRDDGQEYGYTF. DNA of the CDR3: TGTGCCAGCAGGGACGATGGACAGGAGTATGGCTACACCTTC.

The chain employs TRBV6-1 and TRBJ1-1, with TRBD1 identical over 7 bases. V shed 7 bases, J shed 3 bases, and the junction held 5 bases outside the gene matches. CDR1 and CDR2 from the germline V gene are MNHNS and SASEGT. The CDR3 covers 13 residues. The CDR3 coding sequence is TGTGCCAGCAACACAGACAGGGACACTGAAGCTTTCTTT. This sequence encodes CASNTDRDTEAFF.

The gene calls are TRBV6-1 and TRBJ2-7; perhaps TRBD2 as D (5 bases). The CDR3 length is 13 residues. CDR1 and CDR2 (germline): MNHNS, SASEGT. V lost 10 bases to trimming and J lost 7 bases, with 20 bases between them. CDR3 residues: CATQTGSAVEQYF. CDR3 coding DNA: TGTGCCACGCAAACGGGATCGGCAGTGGAGCAGTACTTC.

The genes are TRBV7-9 and TRBJ2-3, with 13 bases fitting TRBD2. Germline CDR1 and CDR2: SEHNR and FQNEAQ (reference sequence). Trimming removed 5 bases from V and 2 bases from J; junction bases left unmatched: 4. CDR3 size: 16 residues. The CDR3 spells CASSIGTSGNTDTQYF. The CDR3 coding sequence is TGTGCCAGCAGCATCGGGACTAGCGGGAACACAGATACGCAGTATTTT.

This clonotype was seen a handful of times. The chain employs TRBV20-1 and TRBJ2-3; possible D gene TRBD2, 5 bases. CDR1 is DFQATT, CDR2 SNEGSKA, per germline (reference sequence). V lost 3 bases, J lost 7 bases, and 11 bases lay in between. The CDR3 extends over 12 amino acids. The CDR3 here is CSASPLANTQYF. CDR3 DNA: TGCAGTGCTAGTCCCTTAGCGAATACGCAGTATTTT.

J is TRBJ1-4 and V is TRBV3-1; no clear D. The assigned J gene may be wrong: the sequence end matches TRBJ2-2 better. Germline assignment: CDR1 LGHDT and CDR2 YNNKEL (reference sequence). The CDR3 contains 12 residues. Here the CDR3 DNA reads TGTGCCAGCAGCCAATCCGGGGGGGAGCTGTTTTTT. Protein product: CASSQSGGELFF.

The J gene is TRBJ1-1, the V gene TRBV28; no clear D. This CDR3 comprises 12 residues. Germline-derived CDR1 and CDR2 are MDHEN and SYDVKM. With 7 bases removed from V and 4 bases from J, the gap between germline ends came to 10 bases. The CDR3 sequence: CASNQAGTEAFF. CDR3 DNA sequence: TGTGCCAGCAACCAGGCGGGCACTGAAGCTTTCTTT.

Ten or more counts support this clonotype. The V gene is TRBV7-2, the J gene TRBJ2-5; no clear D gene. CDR1 SGHTA and CDR2 FQGNSA come from the germline V gene. The CDR3 has 13 residues. The V end lost 4 bases, the J end lost 5 bases, and 11 bases lay between the germline ends. The CDR3 protein is CASSSYRYETQYF. The CDR3 DNA sequence: TGTGCCAGCAGCTCATACCGTTATGAGACCCAGTACTTC.

This clonotype was seen many times. The genes are TRBV28 and TRBJ2-5; D is perhaps TRBD1 (6 bases). Trimming took 7 bases from V and 6 from J, leaving 21 bases between them. CDR3 length equals 15 residues. Germline CDR1 and CDR2: MDHEN and SYDVKM. CDR3 in DNA: TGTGCCAGCACCAACACCCCTTTGGGGGCGAAGACCCAGTACTTC. Translating it yields CASTNTPLGAKTQYF.

This clonotype was found a few times. The gene calls are TRBV7-2 and TRBJ2-5, with D perhaps TRBD1 (7 bases). From germline, CDR1 is SGHTA and CDR2 FQGNSA. The length of the CDR3 is 18 residues. V lost 2 bases and J lost 4, with 23 bases in between. The CDR3 coding sequence is TGTGCCAGCAGCTTATCCCGTGGGGGGTCGGCAGGGGGAGAGACCCAGTACTTC. Translating it yields CASSLSRGGSAGGETQYF.

The chain couples TRBV2 to TRBJ1-2, with D unclear. The CDR3 covers 12 residues. V lost 4 bases, J lost 5 bases, and 8 bases lay in between. Germline CDR1 is SNHLY and CDR2 is FYNNEI. The CDR3 loop is CASSGEQYGYTF. Written as DNA, the CDR3 is TGTGCCAGCAGTGGGGAACAGTATGGCTACACCTTC.

This clonotype was seen at least ten times. This chain uses TRBV7-2 with TRBJ2-2; 16 nucleotides match TRBD2. This CDR3 comprises 18 residues. Losses at the gene ends were 5 bases for V and 4 bases for J; bases not matched to a gene: 7. The germline gives CDR1 SGHTA, CDR2 FQGNSA. The CDR3 DNA follows: TGTGCCAGCAGCCGAACCGGGACTAGCGGGAGGGCCACCGGGGAGCTGTTTTTT. Translated, it gives CASSRTGTSGRATGELFF. Drawing the rest from reference TRBV7-2 and TRBJ2-2, the complete variable domain is GAGVSQSPSNKVTEKGKDVELRCDPISGHTALYWYRQSLGQGLEFLIYFQGNSAPDKSGLPSDRFSAERTGGSVSTLTIQRTQQEDSAVYLCASSRTGTSGRATGELFFGEGSRLTVL.